Sequencing of this T cell receptor (beta chain) was carried out in a study of identical twins. TCRdb reprocessed the 5' RACE reads via MiXCR and lists one record per CDR3 protein. The sample consists of 500,000 to 550,000 distinct CDR3 sequences, around 20% of them appearing once. All donors were healthy, and all were Caucasian. V lost 1 base, J lost 0 bases, and 2 bases stayed unmatched. Germline CDR1 is SEHNR and CDR2 is FQNEAQ (reference sequence). The CDR3 is 16 amino acids. The data also belong to a second study, concerning yellow fever vaccine responses in identical twins.

The V gene is TRBV7-9, the J gene TRBJ2-2; the match to TRBD1 covers 7 bases. The clonotype comes from a woman under 30 in good health. Sequencing used CD4+ T cells sorted from blood. CDR3 nucleotide sequence: TGTGCCAGCAGCTTAGTCGACAGGGCGAACACCGGGGAGCTGTTTTTT. Encoded protein: CASSLVDRANTGELFF.